This T cell receptor beta chain was documented in a study of OX40 agonist ivuxolimab in advanced cancers. Overall study: Three patients got partial responses; one had hepatocellular carcinoma and two had cutaneous melanoma. Whole-study results and caveats: Those patients achieving a partial response at 0.1-3.0 mg/kg showed among the lowest clonal expansion.

Patients with autoimmune history or systemic immunosuppression were excluded. In regard to this clone: The antigen is not known.

The table came from immunoSEQ multiplex PCR; TCRdb's copy has only in-frame clones and leaves some out. This table has around 95,000 clones, 85% to 90% appearing once. This clonotype originated in an adult with an advanced solid tumor such as melanoma, head and neck, liver or kidney cancer. The sequencing here drew on CD4+ or CD8+ T cells sorted from blood, taken in a trial of the OX40 agonist ivuxolimab.

CDR3 nucleotide sequence: TGCGCCAGCAGTGAGTCGCGGAGGAACACTGAAGCTTTCTTT. Translating gives CASSESRRNTEAFF. J is TRBJ1-1 and V is TRBV10-1; D call uncertain. Germline V lookup: CDR1 WNHNN, CDR2 SYGVQD (reference sequence). CDR3 length: 14 residues. V was shortened by 0 bases and J by 1 base, with 6 bases between the two germline ends.